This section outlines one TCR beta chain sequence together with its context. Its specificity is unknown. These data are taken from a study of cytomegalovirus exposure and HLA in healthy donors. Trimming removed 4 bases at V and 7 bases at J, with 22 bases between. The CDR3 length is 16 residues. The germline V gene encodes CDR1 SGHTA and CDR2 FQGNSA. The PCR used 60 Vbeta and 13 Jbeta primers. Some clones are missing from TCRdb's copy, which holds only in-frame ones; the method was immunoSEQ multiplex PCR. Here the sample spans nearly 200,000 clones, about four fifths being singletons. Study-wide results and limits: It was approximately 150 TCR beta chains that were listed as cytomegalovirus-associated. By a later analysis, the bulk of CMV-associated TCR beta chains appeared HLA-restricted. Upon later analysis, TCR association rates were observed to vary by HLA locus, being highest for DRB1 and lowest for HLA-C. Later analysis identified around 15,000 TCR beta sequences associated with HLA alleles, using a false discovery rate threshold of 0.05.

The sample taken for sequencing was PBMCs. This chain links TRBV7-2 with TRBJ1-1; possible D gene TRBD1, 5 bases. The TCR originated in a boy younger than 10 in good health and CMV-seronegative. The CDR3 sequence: CASSSRIWSIDSEAFF. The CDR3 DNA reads TGTGCCAGCAGCTCCCGCATATGGAGTATCGACAGTGAAGCTTTCTTT.